The sequence of this T cell receptor beta chain was determined in a study of identical twins. Study-wide points: Twins shared out-of-frame alpha sequences with excess low generation probability. Invariant T cells like MAIT and iNKT could partly confound the zero-insertion analyses.

Germline-derived CDR1 and CDR2 are LGHNA and YSLEER. The length of the CDR3 is 17 residues. V was shortened by 0 bases and J by 4 bases, with 16 bases between the two germline ends. About this clonotype itself: What it binds is not known.

A universal primer site was added by template switching, and unique molecular identifiers were carried by the cDNA. TCRdb re-called the 5' RACE reads through MiXCR, storing one row per CDR3 protein. The sample lists about 570,000 distinct CDR3 sequences; more than 9% were seen once. These sequences were also reported in another study, on yellow fever vaccine responses in identical twins.

The sequence derives from a woman aged 18-29 years in good health. The sequenced sample was PBMCs. The chain joins TRBV4-3 to TRBJ2-1; tentative D call: TRBD2 (5 bases). The CDR3 spells CASSQDFRGAVYNEQFF. As DNA, the CDR3 is TGCGCCAGCAGCCAAGATTTTCGAGGAGCGGTTTACAATGAGCAGTTCTTC.